The 27 T cell receptor beta chains below all came from one sample that was sequenced in a study of blood T cell repertoires in COVID-19. Clones were read by immunoSEQ multiplex PCR, and TCRdb kept only the in-frame ones, dropping some. The repertoire includes approximately 200,000 clones, about 80% of them detected once, and 6.9% sits in the top ten. The specimen was peripheral blood. Receptor source: a human donor with acute or convalescent COVID-19. The donor label of this sample is uncertain.

The chain is built from TRBV7-2 and TRBJ1-1; D not resolved. Germline CDR1 and CDR2: SGHTA and FQGNSA. Trimming left V 0 bases short and J 5 bases short, with 7 bases between. The CDR3 runs to 13 residues. CDR3 sequence: CASSLATQTEAFF. CDR3 DNA: TGTGCCAGCAGCTTAGCCACACAGACTGAAGCTTTCTTT.

The V call is TRBV7-2, the J call TRBJ2-2; 10 bases are a match to TRBD2. The trim removed 5 bases at V and 1 base at J, leaving 7 bases unmatched. The CDR3 spans 17 residues. Germline-derived CDR1 and CDR2 are SGHTA and FQGNSA. CDR3 DNA: TGTGCCAGCAGCACCCGATCTAGCGGGGGGAACACCGGGGAGCTGTTTTTT. Amino acid sequence: CASSTRSSGGNTGELFF.

V is TRBV7-3 and J is TRBJ2-2, with 8 bases identical to TRBD1. The CDR3 runs 13 residues. CDR1 SGHTA and CDR2 FQGTGA come from the germline V gene. After removal of 5 bases from V and 6 bases from J, the junction contained 2 bases not matched to a gene. In DNA form, the CDR3 reads TGTGCCAGCAGCATACAGGGGGCCGGGGAGCTGTTTTTT. Its protein product is CASSIQGAGELFF.

The V call is TRBV5-1, the J call TRBJ2-3; a weak D match, TRBD1 (5 bases). Germline V gene data show CDR1 as SGHRS and CDR2 as YFSETQ. V lost 4 bases and J lost 0, with 12 bases in between. This CDR3 spans 15 amino acids. CDR3: CASSQQGHSTDTQYF. CDR3 nucleotide sequence: TGCGCCAGCAGCCAGCAGGGTCACAGCACAGATACGCAGTATTTT.

In the case of this clone: Other nucleotide sequences in the sample specify the same CDR3. The gene calls are TRBV9 and TRBJ1-3; D possibly corresponds to TRBD1 (6 bases). Trimming left V 0 bases short and J 1 base short, with 11 bases between. From germline, CDR1 is SGDLS and CDR2 YYNGEE. There are 16 residues in the CDR3. As DNA, the CDR3 is TGTGCCAGCAGCGTAGCAGGGGCAGGGTCTGGAAACACCATATATTTT. Translating it yields CASSVAGAGSGNTIYF.

The J gene is TRBJ2-1, the V gene TRBV29-1; perhaps TRBD1 as D (6 bases). Trimming removed 3 bases at V and 6 bases at J, with 9 bases between. The length of the CDR3 is 12 residues. In germline, CDR1 is SQVTM, CDR2 ANQGSEA. The CDR3 protein is CSVDRGRNEQFF. The CDR3, as DNA: TGCAGCGTTGACAGGGGCCGCAATGAGCAGTTCTTC.

V is TRBV7-8 and J is TRBJ1-3; 9 nucleotides align to TRBD1. The CDR3 covers 18 residues. J gave up 2 bases and V 0 bases, and 8 bases lay outside the gene matches. Per germline, CDR1 SGHVS and CDR2 FQNEAQ. CDR3 in amino acids: CASSLATGTGTTGNTIYF. For the CDR3, the DNA is TGTGCCAGCAGCTTAGCGACCGGGACAGGGACAACTGGAAACACCATATATTTT.

V and J are TRBV5-1 and TRBJ2-5; D remains ambiguous. In germline, CDR1 is SGHRS, CDR2 YFSETQ. V lost 0 bases and J 4 bases, leaving 10 bases between the germline ends. This CDR3 comprises 14 residues. The CDR3 sequence: CASSLGHAGETQYF. The CDR3 bases are TGCGCCAGCAGCTTGGGACACGCCGGAGAGACCCAGTACTTC.

This chain joins TRBV4-1 and TRBJ1-5; D remains unclear. Germline loops: CDR1 MGHRA, CDR2 YSYEKL. This CDR3 is built from 15 residues. V was cut by 0 bases and J by 1 base, with 7 bases left in between. The CDR3: CASSQEKSSNQPQHF. The CDR3 DNA follows: TGCGCCAGCAGCCAAGAAAAATCGAGCAATCAGCCCCAGCATTTT.

V and J are TRBV30 and TRBJ2-6; the D gene is possibly TRBD1 (6 bases). This CDR3 spans 14 amino acids. The germline CDR1 and CDR2 sequences are GTSNPN and SVGIG (reference sequence). V was shortened by 5 bases and J by 3 bases, with 11 bases between the two germline ends. As DNA, the CDR3 is TGTGCCTGGCGGGACAAACTTGGGGCCAACGTCCTGACTTTC. This translates into CAWRDKLGANVLTF.

The chain has TRBV28 and TRBJ1-5; TRBD1 might be the D (6 bases). The CDR3 contains 15 residues. V lost 2 bases, J lost 1 base, and 9 bases lay in between. Germline values: CDR1 MDHEN, CDR2 SYDVKM. The CDR3 loop is CASSLSRGSNQPQHF. The CDR3 DNA reads TGTGCCAGCAGTTTAAGTAGGGGGAGCAATCAGCCCCAGCATTTT.

This chain joins TRBV10-3 and TRBJ2-1; 10 bases align to TRBD2. Germline lookup yields CDR1 ENHRY and CDR2 SYGVKD. The CDR3 consists of 14 residues. V was clipped by 6 bases and J by 2 bases; unmatched bases: 1. The CDR3 region is CAIRGLATYNEQFF. CDR3 DNA: TGTGCCATCAGGGGACTAGCGACCTACAATGAGCAGTTCTTC.

This clone was found once. This sequence joins TRBV30 and TRBJ2-3, with 13 bases fitting TRBD2. The CDR3 has 16 amino acids. CDR1 is GTSNPN, CDR2 SVGIG, per germline (reference sequence). J was trimmed by 2 bases and V by 2 bases; bases with no gene match: 4. The CDR3 coding sequence is TGTGCCTGGAGTTCTGGACTAGCGGGAGCCACAGATACGCAGTATTTT. Protein: CAWSSGLAGATDTQYF.

The chain has TRBV18 and TRBJ2-5; 11 bases align to TRBD2. Per the germline V gene, CDR1 is KGHSH and CDR2 is LQKENI. This CDR3 contains 16 residues. The trim removed 1 base at V and 2 bases at J, leaving 3 bases unmatched. CDR3 nucleotides: TGTGCCAGCTCACCACGGACTAGCGGGCCTCAAGAGACCCAGTACTTC. Its protein is CASSPRTSGPQETQYF. Together with reference TRBV18 and TRBJ2-5, the CDR3 gives the full variable domain: NAGVMQNPRHLVRRRGQEARLRCSPMKGHSHVYWYRQLPEEGLKFMVYLQKENIIDESGMPKERFSAEFPKEGPSILRIQQVVRGDSAAYFCASSPRTSGPQETQYFGPGTRLLVL.

The chain joins TRBV12-3 or TRBV12-4 to TRBJ2-7, with D uncertain. The CDR3 consists of 13 residues. V was cut by 3 bases and J by 3 bases, with 9 bases left in between. CDR3 residues: CASSFTRVYEQYF. The CDR3 bases are TGTGCCAGCAGTTTCACACGGGTCTACGAGCAGTACTTC.

This clone has a single count. The V and J genes are TRBV28 and TRBJ2-4, with TRBD2 matching over 8 bases. V dropped 4 bases and J dropped 6; count of bases not matched to a gene: 8. This CDR3 comprises 15 residues. Germline-derived CDR1 and CDR2 are MDHEN and SYDVKM. The CDR3 reads CASSSLWAGGNIQYF. In DNA form, the CDR3 reads TGTGCCAGCAGTTCCCTGTGGGCGGGAGGAAACATTCAGTACTTC.

The CDR3 sequence is CASSENPGAETQYF. The CDR3 nucleotides are TGTGCCAGCAGTGAAAACCCCGGAGCGGAGACCCAGTACTTC. The V gene is TRBV6-4, the J gene TRBJ2-5, with D hard to call. This CDR3 contains 14 residues. CDR1 and CDR2 from the germline V gene are MRHNA and SNTAGT. Trimming took off 3 bases at V and 5 bases at J, with 13 bases between the two ends.

The chain couples TRBV19 to TRBJ1-1; 7 bases are shared with TRBD1. Trimming at V came to 10 bases and at J to 5 bases, leaving 13 bases not matched to a gene. Germline CDR1 LNHDA, CDR2 SQIVND (reference sequence). CDR3 length: 14 amino acids. The DNA of the CDR3 is TGTGCCACTAATAACAGGGGTAGGTTGACTGAAGCTTTCTTT. As protein: CATNNRGRLTEAFF.

V is TRBV7-9 and J is TRBJ2-7, with 9 bases identical to TRBD2. The trim removed 1 base at V and 3 bases at J, leaving 4 bases unmatched. CDR1 SEHNR and CDR2 FQNEAQ come from the germline V gene (reference sequence). The length of the CDR3 is 15 residues. CDR3 protein: CASSLGSGRIYEQYF. The CDR3, as DNA: TGTGCCAGCAGCTTAGGTAGCGGGAGAATCTACGAGCAGTACTTC.

The chain uses TRBV19 and TRBJ1-4; D is possibly TRBD1 (6 bases). The V gene lost 5 bases and the J gene lost 8 bases, with 15 bases spanning the gap. Per germline, CDR1 LNHDA and CDR2 SQIVND (reference sequence). This CDR3 comprises 14 residues. The CDR3 spells CASSAQGGREKLFF. The CDR3, as DNA: TGTGCCAGTAGTGCACAGGGTGGGAGAGAAAAACTGTTTTTT. The full variable domain, rest sourced from reference TRBV19 and TRBJ1-4, is DGGITQSPKYLFRKEGQNVTLSCEQNLNHDAMYWYRQDPGQGLRLIYYSQIVNDFQKGDIAEGYSVSREKKESFPLTVTSAQKNPTAFYLCASSAQGGREKLFFGSGTQLSVL.

The chain links TRBV5-1 to TRBJ2-5, with 7 bases aligning to TRBD2. Germline V gene lookup returns CDR1 SGHRS and CDR2 YFSETQ. The CDR3 length is 15 residues. Trimming at V came to 0 bases and at J to 5 bases, leaving 7 bases not matched to a gene. The CDR3 DNA is TGCGCCAGCAGCTTGGGCACTAGGGGAGGGGAGACCCAGTACTTC. Protein sequence: CASSLGTRGGETQYF.

This clone was seen a handful of times. This chain joins TRBV19 and TRBJ1-2; tentative D call: TRBD1 (5 bases). V was shortened by 2 bases and J by 7 bases, with 29 bases between the two germline ends. CDR1 and CDR2 (germline): LNHDA, SQIVND (reference sequence). The CDR3 contains 19 residues. The CDR3 region has the DNA TGTGCCAGTAGTATACCCCCAAGGGGCTCGGGCGAAGAATCGCGTGGCTACACCTTC. It encodes CASSIPPRGSGEESRGYTF.

This clone was detected once. CDR3 sequence: CASSPRTSGRNTGELFF. The CDR3 DNA reads TGTGCCAGCAGCCCCCGGACTAGCGGGAGGAACACCGGGGAGCTGTTTTTT. The V gene is TRBV5-4, the J gene TRBJ2-2; 13 bases align to TRBD2. Germline lookup yields CDR1 SGHNT and CDR2 YYREEE (reference sequence). V trimming: 4 bases; J trimming: 1 base; junction bases outside the gene matches: 4. The CDR3 length is 17 residues.

The chain is built from TRBV5-1 and TRBJ1-4; D call uncertain. Germline assignment: CDR1 SGHRS and CDR2 YFSETQ. V was clipped by 0 bases and J by 7 bases, with 10 bases between them. This CDR3 is 14 amino acids long. CDR3 coding DNA: TGCGCCAGCAGCTTGGACGTAATCGGTGAAAAACTGTTTTTT. Its translation: CASSLDVIGEKLFF.

This clone was observed a handful of times. This chain joins TRBV28 and TRBJ1-6; 7 bases align to TRBD1. From germline, CDR1 is MDHEN and CDR2 SYDVKM. Trimming cost V 5 bases and J 4 bases; bases outside gene matches: 5. CDR3 length: 15 amino acids. The CDR3 reads CASSRTGYYNSPLHF. As DNA, the CDR3 is TGTGCCAGCAGTCGGACAGGTTATTATAATTCACCCCTCCACTTT. The complete variable domain, with remaining parts taken from reference TRBV28 and TRBJ1-6, reads DVKVTQSSRYLVKRTGEKVFLECVQDMDHENMFWYRQDPGLGLRLIYFSYDVKMKEKGDIPEGYSVSREKKERFSLILESASTNQTSMYLCASSRTGYYNSPLHFGNGTRLTVT.

The chain carries TRBV12-5 and TRBJ2-7; D is undetermined. The V end lost 0 bases, the J end lost 6 bases, and 6 bases lay between the germline ends. The CDR3 is made up of 12 amino acids. The germline gives CDR1 LGHNT, CDR2 FRNRAP. The chain's CDR3 is CASGLVSSEQYF. For the CDR3, the DNA is TGTGCTAGTGGTTTGGTTTCGTCCGAGCAGTACTTC.

This rearrangement joins TRBV10-2 to TRBJ2-3; tentative D call: TRBD2 (6 bases). V was pared by 1 base and J by 2 bases, with 16 bases between. The CDR3 extends over 17 amino acids. Germline V lookup: CDR1 WSHSY, CDR2 SAAADI. The CDR3 DNA sequence: TGCGCCAGCAGTGAGTTTAAACTAGCCCAGGACACAGATACGCAGTATTTT. Translated, it gives CASSEFKLAQDTDTQYF.